These 15 T cell receptor beta chains came from one sample sequenced in a study of T cell changes during pregnancy in multiple sclerosis. This table comes from immunoSEQ multiplex PCR, and its TCRdb copy is limited to in-frame clones, with some not included. This table has fewer than 40,000 clones, approximately 92% appearing once. The input for sequencing was CD8+ T cells from peripheral blood mononuclear cells, taken after pregnancy. All receptors derive from a female donor with multiple sclerosis, enrolled in a pregnancy study.

The genes are TRBV9 and TRBJ1-2, with D possibly matching TRBD1 (5 bases). The CDR3 covers 12 residues. Trimming left V 1 base short and J 7 bases short, with 8 bases between. The germline V gene encodes CDR1 SGDLS and CDR2 YYNGEE. CDR3 amino acids: CASSVRGSGYTF. CDR3 nucleotides: TGTGCCAGCAGCGTAAGGGGCTCTGGCTACACCTTC.

The chain combines TRBV10-1 with TRBJ1-1, with TRBD1 identical over 10 bases. V shed 6 bases, J shed 0 bases, and the junction held 1 base outside the gene matches. Germline CDR1 reads WNHNN; CDR2 reads SYGVQD (reference sequence). There are 14 residues in the CDR3. The CDR3 is CASRDRGMNTEAFF. The CDR3 DNA follows: TGCGCCAGCAGGGACAGGGGGATGAACACTGAAGCTTTCTTT.

This clone was seen only once. V gene TRBV30 combines with J gene TRBJ1-1, with a possible D match to TRBD1 (6 bases). The germline gives CDR1 GTSNPN, CDR2 SVGIG (reference sequence). The CDR3 length is 13 residues. With 5 bases removed from V and 6 bases from J, the gap between germline ends came to 16 bases. The CDR3: CAWGSGGGAEAFF. As DNA, the CDR3 is TGTGCCTGGGGTTCTGGCGGGGGCGCTGAAGCTTTCTTT.

V usage is TRBV28 and J usage is TRBJ2-4; the match to TRBD1 covers 9 bases. Germline trimming cut 10 bases from V and 1 base from J; bases unmatched to any gene: 11. The V gene's germline CDR1 is MDHEN and CDR2 SYDVKM. The CDR3 covers 16 residues. The CDR3 DNA reads as TGTGCCACCCGGAGGACAGGGGAGCACGCCAAAAACATTCAGTACTTC. It is translated as CATRRTGEHAKNIQYF.

This chain joins TRBV9 and TRBJ2-7; the D is unclear. Germline V gives CDR1 SGDLS, CDR2 YYNGEE. There are 14 residues in the CDR3. V gave up 4 bases and J gave up 2 bases, with 13 bases separating them. CDR3 in amino acids: CASSLGDNAYEQYF. Written as DNA, the CDR3 is TGTGCCAGCAGCCTAGGAGACAACGCCTACGAGCAGTACTTC.

Here the CDR3 DNA reads TGCGCCAGCACCGGCGAAGGAGCTGGGGCCAACGTCCTGACTTTC. It encodes CASTGEGAGANVLTF. The chain combines TRBV5-1 with TRBJ2-6; D not resolved. The CDR3 sequence is 15 residues long. V lost 6 bases and J 2 bases, leaving 12 bases between the germline ends. CDR1 and CDR2 (germline): SGHRS, YFSETQ. Based on the CDR3 plus reference TRBV5-1 and TRBJ2-6, the full variable domain is KAGVTQTPRYLIKTRGQQVTLSCSPISGHRSVSWYQQTPGQGLQFLFEYFSETQRNKGNFPGRFSGRQFSNSRSEMNVSTLELGDSALYLCASTGEGAGANVLTFGAGSRLTVL.

This sequence joins TRBV5-4 and TRBJ2-7; TRBD1 agrees at 9 bases. The CDR3 spans 16 residues. After removal of 3 bases from V and 7 bases from J, the junction contained 14 bases not matched to a gene. Germline V gives CDR1 SGHNT, CDR2 YYREEE (reference sequence). The CDR3, as DNA: TGTGCCAGCAGCTATCGCCTCCGGGACAGGGAAGGGGAGCAGTACTTC. This gives the protein CASSYRLRDREGEQYF.

This chain links TRBV28 with TRBJ1-1, with D unresolved. CDR1 MDHEN and CDR2 SYDVKM come from the germline V gene. CDR3 size: 13 residues. Trimming removed 0 bases at V and 1 base at J, with 3 bases between. CDR3 amino acids: CASSLWANTEAFF. Here the CDR3 DNA reads TGTGCCAGCAGTTTATGGGCGAACACTGAAGCTTTCTTT.

The genes are TRBV30 and TRBJ2-1; 10 bases map to TRBD2. V lost 1 base and J lost 8; bases outside the gene matches: 8. Germline lookup yields CDR1 GTSNPN and CDR2 SVGIG (reference sequence). CDR3 size: 15 residues. CDR3 sequence reads: CAWSASLAGVYEQFF. CDR3 coding DNA: TGTGCCTGGAGTGCTAGTCTAGCGGGGGTCTATGAGCAGTTCTTC.

The rearrangement links TRBV2 to TRBJ2-7; 7 bases agree with TRBD2. CDR1 SNHLY and CDR2 FYNNEI come from the germline V gene. The V gene end was trimmed by 9 bases and the J gene end by 1 base; junction bases not matched to a gene: 15. The CDR3 is 16 amino acids. CDR3 bases: TGTGCCAGTTCCCACGTCATAGCGGGCATGTCCTACGAGCAGTACTTC. This encodes CASSHVIAGMSYEQYF.

The chain carries TRBV7-2 and TRBJ1-2; D not certain. Germline V gene data show CDR1 as SGHTA and CDR2 as FQGNSA. This CDR3 has 13 amino acids. V lost 1 base to trimming and J lost 3 bases, with 6 bases between them. The DNA for the CDR3 is TGTGCCAGCAGCTTAGTGGGAGACTATGGCTACACCTTC. Translating it yields CASSLVGDYGYTF.

This chain uses TRBV5-1 with TRBJ2-7, with D possibly matching TRBD2 (6 bases). Trimming left V 4 bases short and J 3 bases short, with 17 bases between. Germline lookup yields CDR1 SGHRS and CDR2 YFSETQ. This CDR3 has 15 amino acids. CDR3 sequence: CASSQPQRGLYEQYF. The CDR3 nucleotides read TGCGCCAGCAGCCAACCACAAAGGGGACTCTACGAGCAGTACTTC.

The V gene is TRBV11-3, the J gene TRBJ1-2; D ambiguous. Germline lookup yields CDR1 SGHNT and CDR2 YENEEA. With 1 base removed from V and 8 bases from J, the gap between germline ends came to 17 bases. This CDR3 has 15 residues. The CDR3 loop is CASSLVLGGVGGYTF. The DNA for the CDR3 is TGTGCCAGCAGCTTAGTGTTGGGCGGGGTTGGGGGCTACACCTTC.

In its sample, this clone was seen once. This chain connects TRBV27 to TRBJ2-1; 9 bases match TRBD2. V was pared by 0 bases and J by 2 bases, with 2 bases of the junction left unmatched. The CDR3 runs 16 residues. In germline, CDR1 is MNHEY, CDR2 SMNVEV (reference sequence). CDR3 DNA sequence: TGTGCCAGCAGTTTATCCGGCGGGAGGGCCTACAATGAGCAGTTCTTC. Its translation: CASSLSGGRAYNEQFF.

This chain connects TRBV7-9 to TRBJ2-1, with D maybe TRBD1 (6 bases). The CDR3 extends over 17 amino acids. The V gene's germline CDR1 is SEHNR and CDR2 FQNEAQ (reference sequence). V was cut by 2 bases and J by 0 bases, with 14 bases left in between. The CDR3 nucleotides are TGTGCCAGCAGCTTACCTAGACAGGAAACCTCCTACAATGAGCAGTTCTTC. Encoded protein: CASSLPRQETSYNEQFF.